This T cell receptor (beta chain) was obtained from a study of cytomegalovirus exposure and HLA in healthy donors. The germline gives CDR1 SGHVS, CDR2 FQNEAQ. CDR3 length equals 17 residues. V was clipped by 1 base and J by 3 bases; unmatched bases: 12. The PCR had 60 Vbeta and 13 Jbeta primers. This table comes from immunoSEQ multiplex PCR, and its TCRdb copy is limited to in-frame clones, with some not included. Of roughly 150,000 clones in the sample, around three quarters are singletons; the top ten hold around 1.5%. Remarks on this clone: The target antigen is unknown.

Study outcomes and limitations: DRB1 showed the most TCR associations and HLA-C the fewest in a later analysis, as rates varied by HLA locus. In an earlier analysis, most TCR beta V segments were productive about 87% or about 30% of the time. Most TCR sequences proved rare, with some public TCRs found in many donors.

What was sequenced was PBMCs. The TCR comes from a man in his forties in good health and CMV-seronegative. This chain connects TRBV7-8 to TRBJ2-7; TRBD2 matches at 7 bases. The CDR3 DNA follows: TGTGCCAGCAGCTTAGGGGTTGGAGCGGGGCCCGGCTACGAGCAGTACGTC. It encodes CASSLGVGAGPGYEQYV.